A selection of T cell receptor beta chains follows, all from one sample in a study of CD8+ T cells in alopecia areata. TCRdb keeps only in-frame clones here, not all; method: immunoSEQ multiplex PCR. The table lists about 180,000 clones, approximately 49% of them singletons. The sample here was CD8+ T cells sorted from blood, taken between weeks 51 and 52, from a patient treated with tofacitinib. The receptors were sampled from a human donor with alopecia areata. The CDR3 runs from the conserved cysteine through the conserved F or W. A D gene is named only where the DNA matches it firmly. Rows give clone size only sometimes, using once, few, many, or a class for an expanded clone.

CASSLRTPAYNEQFF,TGTGCCAGCAGCCTACGTACACCGGCCTACAATGAGCAGTTCTTC,once,-,TRBJ2-1,TRBV9
CASSLVTTNEKLFF,TGTGCCAGCAGTCTTGTTACAACTAATGAAAAACTGTTTTTT,many,-,TRBJ1-4,TRBV6-6
CASSWGFDYTQYF,TGTGCCAGCAGTTGGGGGTTTGATTATACGCAGTATTTT,few,-,TRBJ2-3,TRBV13
CATSSPSESTEAFF,TGTGCCACCAGCAGTCCCTCAGAATCCACTGAAGCTTTCTTT,-,-,TRBJ1-1,TRBV15
CAWSVGTGTSPLHF,TGTGCCTGGAGTGTCGGGACAGGGACTTCACCCCTCCACTTT,few,TRBD1,TRBJ1-6,TRBV30
CASTSELAGRDTQYF,TGTGCCAGCACCTCGGAGCTAGCGGGGAGAGATACGCAGTATTTT,-,TRBD2,TRBJ2-3,TRBV7-9
CASSDNRDDDSGANVLTF,TGTGCCAGCAGTGACAACCGGGACGACGACTCTGGGGCCAACGTCCTGACTTTC,-,-,TRBJ2-6,TRBV6-1
CASSLSEGEETQYF,TGTGCCAGCAGTTTATCGGAGGGGGAAGAGACCCAGTACTTC,-,-,TRBJ2-5,TRBV27
CASSVQASGNTIYF,TGTGCCAGTAGTGTACAGGCCTCTGGAAACACCATATATTTT,-,-,TRBJ1-3,TRBV19
CASSQPGSPLHF,TGCGCCAGCAGCCAACCAGGCTCACCCCTCCACTTT,-,-,TRBJ1-6,TRBV4-1
CASSTFSDTQYF,TGTGCCAGCAGCACCTTCAGTGACACGCAGTATTTT,few,-,TRBJ2-3,TRBV5-4
CASSSPLQGRTQETQYF,TGTGCCAGCAGCTCCCCTTTACAGGGCAGGACCCAAGAGACCCAGTACTTC,few,-,TRBJ2-5,TRBV5-6
CASSGSSYGYTF,TGTGCCAGCAGCGGCAGTAGTTATGGCTACACCTTC,few,-,TRBJ1-2,TRBV6-5
CASSLSVRDTIYF,TGTGCCAGCAGTTTATCGGTCAGGGACACCATATATTTT,-,-,TRBJ1-3,TRBV27
CASSVPVEGGLTEAFF,TGTGCCAGCAGCGTACCCGTCGAAGGGGGTTTAACTGAAGCTTTCTTT,-,-,TRBJ1-1,TRBV9
CAWSWDSAYEQYF,TGTGCCTGGAGTTGGGACAGTGCCTACGAGCAGTACTTC,-,TRBD1,TRBJ2-7,TRBV30
CASSLRDRSYEQYF,TGTGCCAGCAGCTTGAGGGACAGGTCCTACGAGCAGTACTTC,-,TRBD1,TRBJ2-7,TRBV7-2
CASRSGQGGNTEAFF,TGCGCCAGCAGGTCGGGACAGGGAGGGAACACTGAAGCTTTCTTT,-,TRBD1,TRBJ1-1,TRBV5-1
CASSFTGAGQITYGYTF,TGTGCCAGCAGCTTCACTGGAGCGGGACAGATCACCTATGGCTACACCTTC,-,TRBD1,TRBJ1-2,TRBV7-9
CASFRGNGYTF,TGTGCCAGCTTCAGGGGGAATGGCTACACCTTC,few,TRBD1,TRBJ1-2,TRBV25-1
CASSGDRGVYEQYF,TGTGCCAGCAGCGGGGACAGGGGGGTCTACGAGCAGTACTTC,-,TRBD1,TRBJ2-7,TRBV5-4
CASSPQDDEQFF,TGCGCCAGCAGTCCACAGGACGATGAGCAGTTCTTC,few,-,TRBJ2-1,TRBV23-1
CASTLTVGNEQFF,TGTGCCAGCACCTTGACTGTGGGGAATGAGCAGTTCTTC,-,-,TRBJ2-1,TRBV6-5
CASSNSGGGYNEQFF,TGTGCCAGCAGCAACAGCGGGGGAGGCTACAATGAGCAGTTCTTC,-,TRBD2,TRBJ2-1,TRBV9
CASRPTHGANTEAFF,TGCGCCAGCAGACCTACACACGGGGCGAACACTGAAGCTTTCTTT,-,-,TRBJ1-1,TRBV4-1
CASSVRQGADTGELFF,TGCGCCAGCAGCGTACGGCAGGGGGCGGACACCGGGGAGCTGTTTTTT,-,TRBD1,TRBJ2-2,TRBV5-1
CASSFPGTVNTEAFF,TGCGCCAGCAGCTTCCCCGGGACAGTGAACACTGAAGCTTTCTTT,-,TRBD1,TRBJ1-1,TRBV5-1
CASSEALVGDSNQPQHF,TGTGCCAGCAGTGAAGCGCTTGTGGGGGACAGCAATCAGCCCCAGCATTTT,few,-,TRBJ1-5,TRBV2
CASSVLPLNTEAFF,TGTGCCAGCAGCGTATTGCCGTTGAACACTGAAGCTTTCTTT,few,-,TRBJ1-1,TRBV9
CASSPRRGGYGYTF,TGTGCCAGCAGTCCGCGGCGGGGGGGCTATGGCTACACCTTC,-,-,TRBJ1-2,TRBV6-5
CASTPAGLGYGYTF,TGTGCCAGCACCCCGGCCGGTTTGGGCTATGGCTACACCTTC,-,-,TRBJ1-2,TRBV5-6
CASSLQDTREQYF,TGTGCCAGCAGCTTACAGGATACGAGGGAGCAGTACTTC,once,-,TRBJ2-7,TRBV11-3
CASSSLTARPGIDEQFF,TGTGCCAGCAGCTCCTTGACAGCCCGACCGGGGATCGATGAGCAGTTCTTC,few,-,TRBJ2-1,TRBV7-8
CASSQGGPGQGSPLHF,TGTGCCAGCAGCCAAGGGGGGCCGGGACAGGGTTCACCCCTCCACTTT,few,TRBD1,TRBJ1-6,TRBV4-2
CASSAPTSGVPYNEQFF,TGTGCCAGCAGCGCCCCGACTAGCGGGGTACCCTACAATGAGCAGTTCTTC,-,TRBD2,TRBJ2-1,TRBV5-6
CSVEDRTSYIYEQYF,TGCAGCGTTGAAGATCGCACTAGCTATATCTACGAGCAGTACTTC,-,-,TRBJ2-7,TRBV29-1
CAWSGGTGSGIQYF,TGTGCCTGGAGTGGGGGGACAGGGTCGGGCATTCAGTACTTC,few,TRBD1,TRBJ2-4,TRBV30
CATSRDGTSKTGELFF,TGTGCCACCAGCAGAGATGGGACTAGCAAGACCGGGGAGCTGTTTTTT,-,TRBD2,TRBJ2-2,TRBV15
CASPWDSLNEKLFF,TGTGCCAGCCCATGGGACAGCCTAAATGAAAAACTGTTTTTT,-,TRBD1,TRBJ1-4,TRBV18
CASSFLRDKPNEQYF,TGTGCCAGCAGCTTCCTCCGGGACAAGCCGAACGAGCAGTACTTC,few,-,TRBJ2-7,TRBV7-8
CSVVGGAEAFF,TGCAGCGTTGTGGGCGGTGCCGAAGCTTTCTTT,-,-,TRBJ1-1,TRBV29-1
CASSAGLAGGASYEQYF,TGTGCCAGCAGCGCGGGACTAGCGGGGGGAGCCTCCTACGAGCAGTACTTC,-,TRBD2,TRBJ2-7,TRBV9
CASSPQPGQGSNQPQHF,TGCGCCAGCAGCCCTCAACCCGGACAGGGGAGTAATCAGCCCCAGCATTTT,many,TRBD1,TRBJ1-5,TRBV4-3
CASSSSRVDRALSSYEQYF,TGTGCCAGCAGCTCGTCCAGGGTGGACAGGGCCTTATCATCCTACGAGCAGTACTTC,-,TRBD1,TRBJ2-7,TRBV7-9
CASSQGLAGIYEQYF,TGCGCCAGCAGCCAAGGACTAGCGGGTATCTACGAGCAGTACTTC,once,TRBD2,TRBJ2-7,TRBV4-3
CASSLASGGIYYNEQFF,TGTGCCAGCAGCTTGGCGTCCGGGGGGATATACTACAATGAGCAGTTCTTC,-,TRBD2,TRBJ2-1,TRBV11-2
CASSPGHSYEQYF,TGTGCCAGCAGCCCAGGACACTCCTACGAGCAGTACTTC,few,-,TRBJ2-7,TRBV7-9
CASGLAGRGSELFF,TGTGCTAGTGGTTTGGCGGGCAGGGGAAGCGAGCTGTTTTTT,few,-,TRBJ2-2,TRBV12-5